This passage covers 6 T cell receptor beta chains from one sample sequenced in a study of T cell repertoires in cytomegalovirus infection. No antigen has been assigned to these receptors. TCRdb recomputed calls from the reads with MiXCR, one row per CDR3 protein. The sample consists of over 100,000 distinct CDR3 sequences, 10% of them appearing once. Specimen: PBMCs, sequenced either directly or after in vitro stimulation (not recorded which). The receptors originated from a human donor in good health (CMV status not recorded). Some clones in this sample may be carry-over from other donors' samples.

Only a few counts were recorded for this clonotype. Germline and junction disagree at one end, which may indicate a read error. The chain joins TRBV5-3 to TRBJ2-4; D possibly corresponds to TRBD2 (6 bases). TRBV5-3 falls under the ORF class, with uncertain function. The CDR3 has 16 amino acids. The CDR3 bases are TGTGCCAGCAGCTTGGTCGGGGGTACAGCCAAAAACATTCAGTACTTC. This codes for CASSLVGGTAKNIQYF.

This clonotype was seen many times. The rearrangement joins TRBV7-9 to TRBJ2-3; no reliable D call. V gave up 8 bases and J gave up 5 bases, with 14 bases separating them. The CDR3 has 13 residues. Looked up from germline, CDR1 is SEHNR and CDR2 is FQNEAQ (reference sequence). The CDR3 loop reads CASAPSELDTQYF. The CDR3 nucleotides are TGTGCCAGCGCACCCTCCGAATTAGATACGCAGTATTTT.

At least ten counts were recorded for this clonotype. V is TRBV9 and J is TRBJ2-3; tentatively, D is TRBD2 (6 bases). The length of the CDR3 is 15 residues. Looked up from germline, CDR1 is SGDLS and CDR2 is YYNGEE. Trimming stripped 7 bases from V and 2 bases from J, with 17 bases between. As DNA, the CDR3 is TGTGCCAGCGACTCACTTAGCGGAAACACAGATACGCAGTATTTT. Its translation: CASDSLSGNTDTQYF.

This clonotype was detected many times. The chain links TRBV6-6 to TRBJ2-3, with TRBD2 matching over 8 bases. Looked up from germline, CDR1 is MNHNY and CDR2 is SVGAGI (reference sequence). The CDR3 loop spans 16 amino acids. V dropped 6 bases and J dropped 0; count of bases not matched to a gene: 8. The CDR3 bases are TGTGCCAGCAGAATCACTAGCGGAGAGAGCACAGATACGCAGTATTTT. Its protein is CASRITSGESTDTQYF.

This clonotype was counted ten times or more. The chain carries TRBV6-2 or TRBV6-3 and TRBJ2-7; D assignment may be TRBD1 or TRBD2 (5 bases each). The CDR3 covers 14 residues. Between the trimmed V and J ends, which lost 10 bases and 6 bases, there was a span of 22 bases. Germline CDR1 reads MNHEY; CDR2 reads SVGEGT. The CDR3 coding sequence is TGTGCCACGGCATTGGACGGTGATGGGGGCGAGCAGTACTTC. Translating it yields CATALDGDGGEQYF.

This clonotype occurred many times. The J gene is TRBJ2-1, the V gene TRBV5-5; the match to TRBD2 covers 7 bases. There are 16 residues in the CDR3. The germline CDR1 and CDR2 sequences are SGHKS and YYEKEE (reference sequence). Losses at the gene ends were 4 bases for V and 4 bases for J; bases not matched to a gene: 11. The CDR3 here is CASSTTRSSGYNEQFF. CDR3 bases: TGTGCCAGCAGCACTACCCGTTCTAGCGGTTACAATGAGCAGTTCTTC.